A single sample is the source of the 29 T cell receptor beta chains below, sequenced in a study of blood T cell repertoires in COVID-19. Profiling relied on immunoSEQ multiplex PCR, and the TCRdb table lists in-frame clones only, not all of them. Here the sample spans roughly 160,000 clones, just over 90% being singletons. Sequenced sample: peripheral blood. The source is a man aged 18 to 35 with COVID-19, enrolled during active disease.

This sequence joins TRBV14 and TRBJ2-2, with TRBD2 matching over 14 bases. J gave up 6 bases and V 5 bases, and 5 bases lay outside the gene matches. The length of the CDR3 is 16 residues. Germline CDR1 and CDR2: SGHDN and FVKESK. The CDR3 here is CASSWGLAGVAGELFF. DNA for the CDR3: TGTGCCAGCAGCTGGGGACTAGCGGGAGTGGCCGGGGAGCTGTTTTTT.

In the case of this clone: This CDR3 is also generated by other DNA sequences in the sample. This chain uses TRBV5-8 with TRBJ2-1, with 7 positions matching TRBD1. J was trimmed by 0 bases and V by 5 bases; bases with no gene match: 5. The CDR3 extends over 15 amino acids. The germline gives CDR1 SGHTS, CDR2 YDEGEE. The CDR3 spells CASSPGQSSYNEQFF. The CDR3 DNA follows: TGTGCCAGCAGTCCGGGACAGAGCTCCTACAATGAGCAGTTCTTC.

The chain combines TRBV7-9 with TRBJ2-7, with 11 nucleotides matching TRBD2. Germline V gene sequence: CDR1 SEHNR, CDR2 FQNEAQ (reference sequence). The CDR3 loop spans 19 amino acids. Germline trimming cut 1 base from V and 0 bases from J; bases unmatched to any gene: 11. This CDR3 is CASSLGGLAGGPRSYEQYF. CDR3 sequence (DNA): TGTGCCAGCAGCTTAGGAGGGTTAGCGGGAGGGCCCCGCTCCTACGAGCAGTACTTC.

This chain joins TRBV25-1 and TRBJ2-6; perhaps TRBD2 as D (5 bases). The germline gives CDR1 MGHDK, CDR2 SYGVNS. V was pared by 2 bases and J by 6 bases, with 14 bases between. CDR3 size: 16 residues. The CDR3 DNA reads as TGTGCCAGCAGTGAACTCCGAGGGATAAAGGCCAACGTCCTGACTTTC. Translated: CASSELRGIKANVLTF.

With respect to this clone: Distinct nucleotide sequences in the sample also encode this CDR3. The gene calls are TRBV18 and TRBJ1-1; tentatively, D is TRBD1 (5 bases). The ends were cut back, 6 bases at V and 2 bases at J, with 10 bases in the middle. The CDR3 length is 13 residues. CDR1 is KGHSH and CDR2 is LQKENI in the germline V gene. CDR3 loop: CASSLTENTEAFF. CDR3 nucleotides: TGTGCCAGCTCCCTGACAGAAAACACTGAAGCTTTCTTT.

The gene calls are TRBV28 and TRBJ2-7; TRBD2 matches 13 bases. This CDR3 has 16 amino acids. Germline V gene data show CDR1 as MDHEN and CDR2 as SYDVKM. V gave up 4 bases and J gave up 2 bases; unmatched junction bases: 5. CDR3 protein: CASSYETSGRAYEQYF. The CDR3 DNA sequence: TGTGCCAGCAGTTATGAAACTAGCGGGAGGGCCTACGAGCAGTACTTC.

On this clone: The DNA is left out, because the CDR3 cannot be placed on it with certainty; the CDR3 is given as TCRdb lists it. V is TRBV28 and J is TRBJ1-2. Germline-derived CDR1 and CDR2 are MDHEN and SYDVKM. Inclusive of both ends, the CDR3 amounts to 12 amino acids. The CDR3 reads CASLLRVGRGTF.

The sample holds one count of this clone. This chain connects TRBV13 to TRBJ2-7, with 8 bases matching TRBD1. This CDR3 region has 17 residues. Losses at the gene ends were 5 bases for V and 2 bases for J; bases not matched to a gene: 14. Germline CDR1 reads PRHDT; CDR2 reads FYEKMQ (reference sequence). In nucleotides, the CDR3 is TGTGCCAGCAGCAAACGCCCAGGTACGGGACAGGCCTACGAGCAGTACTTC. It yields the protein CASSKRPGTGQAYEQYF.

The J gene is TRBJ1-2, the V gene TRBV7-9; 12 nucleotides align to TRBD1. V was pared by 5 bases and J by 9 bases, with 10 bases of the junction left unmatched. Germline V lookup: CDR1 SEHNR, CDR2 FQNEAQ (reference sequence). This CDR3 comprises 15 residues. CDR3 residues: CASSLVGTGGESYTF. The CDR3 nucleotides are TGTGCCAGCAGCCTAGTCGGGACAGGGGGCGAGAGCTACACCTTC.

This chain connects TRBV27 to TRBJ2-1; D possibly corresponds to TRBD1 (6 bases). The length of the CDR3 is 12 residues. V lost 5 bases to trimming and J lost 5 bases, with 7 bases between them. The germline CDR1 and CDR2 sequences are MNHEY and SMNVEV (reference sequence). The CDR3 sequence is CASSTGNNEQFF. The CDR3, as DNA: TGTGCCAGCAGTACAGGGAACAATGAGCAGTTCTTC.

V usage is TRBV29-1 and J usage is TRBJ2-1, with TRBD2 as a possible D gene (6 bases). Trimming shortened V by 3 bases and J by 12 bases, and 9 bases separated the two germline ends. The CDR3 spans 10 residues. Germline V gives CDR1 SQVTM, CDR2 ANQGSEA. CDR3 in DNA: TGCAGCGTTGAGGCGGGGCCGCAGTTCTTC. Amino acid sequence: CSVEAGPQFF.

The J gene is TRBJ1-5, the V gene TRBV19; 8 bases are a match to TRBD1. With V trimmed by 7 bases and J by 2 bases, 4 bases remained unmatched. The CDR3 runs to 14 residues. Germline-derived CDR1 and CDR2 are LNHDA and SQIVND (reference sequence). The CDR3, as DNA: TGTGCCAGTAAAGACAGGGGTGGCAATCAGCCCCAGCATTTT. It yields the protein CASKDRGGNQPQHF.

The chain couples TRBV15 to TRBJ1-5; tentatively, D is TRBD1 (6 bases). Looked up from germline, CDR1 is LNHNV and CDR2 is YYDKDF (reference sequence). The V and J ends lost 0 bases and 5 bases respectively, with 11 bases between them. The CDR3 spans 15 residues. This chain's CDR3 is CATSRDGAGDQPQHF. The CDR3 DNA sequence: TGTGCCACCAGCAGAGATGGGGCAGGGGATCAGCCCCAGCATTTT.

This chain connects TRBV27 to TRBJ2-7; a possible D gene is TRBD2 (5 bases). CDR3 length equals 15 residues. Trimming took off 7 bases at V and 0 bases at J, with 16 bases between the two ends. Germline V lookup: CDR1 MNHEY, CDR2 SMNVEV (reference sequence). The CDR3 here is CASTEIAGSSYEQYF. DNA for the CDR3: TGTGCCAGCACCGAAATTGCTGGGAGCTCCTACGAGCAGTACTTC.

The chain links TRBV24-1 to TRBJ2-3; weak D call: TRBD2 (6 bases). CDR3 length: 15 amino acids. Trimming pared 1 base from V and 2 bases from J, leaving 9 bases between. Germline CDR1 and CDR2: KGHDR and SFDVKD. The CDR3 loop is CATSDFGGATDTQYF. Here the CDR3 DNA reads TGTGCCACCAGTGATTTCGGCGGGGCCACAGATACGCAGTATTTT.

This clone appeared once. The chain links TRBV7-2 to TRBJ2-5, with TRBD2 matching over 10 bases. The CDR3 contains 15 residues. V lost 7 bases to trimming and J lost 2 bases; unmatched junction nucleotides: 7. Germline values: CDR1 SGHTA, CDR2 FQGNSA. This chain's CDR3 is CASTGLAASQETQYF. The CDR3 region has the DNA TGTGCCAGCACTGGACTAGCGGCCTCACAAGAGACCCAGTACTTC.

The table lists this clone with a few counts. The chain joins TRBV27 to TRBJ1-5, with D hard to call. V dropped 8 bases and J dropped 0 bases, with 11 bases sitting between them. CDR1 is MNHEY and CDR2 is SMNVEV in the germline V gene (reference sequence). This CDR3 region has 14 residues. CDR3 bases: TGTGCCAGCCGCTCAGGACTTAGCAATCAGCCCCAGCATTTT. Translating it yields CASRSGLSNQPQHF.

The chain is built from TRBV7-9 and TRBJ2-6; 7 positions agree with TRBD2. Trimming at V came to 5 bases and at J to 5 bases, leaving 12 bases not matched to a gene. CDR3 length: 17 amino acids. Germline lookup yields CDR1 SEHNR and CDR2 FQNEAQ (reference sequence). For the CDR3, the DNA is TGTGCCAGCAGCGCCCGCGAGGGGCGGGAGAGGGCCAACGTCCTGACTTTC. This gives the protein CASSAREGRERANVLTF.

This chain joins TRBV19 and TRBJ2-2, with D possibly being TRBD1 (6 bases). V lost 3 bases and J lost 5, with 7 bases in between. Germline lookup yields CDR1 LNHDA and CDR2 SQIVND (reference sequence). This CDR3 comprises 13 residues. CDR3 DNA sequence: TGTGCCAGTAGTATCAGGGGAACCGGGGAGCTGTTTTTT. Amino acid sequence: CASSIRGTGELFF. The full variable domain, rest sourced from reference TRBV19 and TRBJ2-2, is DGGITQSPKYLFRKEGQNVTLSCEQNLNHDAMYWYRQDPGQGLRLIYYSQIVNDFQKGDIAEGYSVSREKKESFPLTVTSAQKNPTAFYLCASSIRGTGELFFGEGSRLTVL.

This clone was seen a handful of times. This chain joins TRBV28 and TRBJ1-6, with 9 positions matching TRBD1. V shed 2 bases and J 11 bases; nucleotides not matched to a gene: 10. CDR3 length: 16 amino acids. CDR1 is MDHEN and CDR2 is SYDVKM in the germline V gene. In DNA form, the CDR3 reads TGTGCCAGCAGTTTAGGGGGCGGACAGGGGCGAACACCCCTCCACTTT. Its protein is CASSLGGGQGRTPLHF.

The CDR3 region has the DNA TGTGCCAGCAGCCAAAACCCGGGACTAGCGGGTTACGAGCAGTACTTC. This codes for CASSQNPGLAGYEQYF. This chain links TRBV11-2 with TRBJ2-7, with TRBD2 matching over 12 bases. CDR3 length: 16 amino acids. Germline V lookup: CDR1 SGHAT, CDR2 FQNNGV. V shed 5 bases and J 4 bases; nucleotides not matched to a gene: 9.

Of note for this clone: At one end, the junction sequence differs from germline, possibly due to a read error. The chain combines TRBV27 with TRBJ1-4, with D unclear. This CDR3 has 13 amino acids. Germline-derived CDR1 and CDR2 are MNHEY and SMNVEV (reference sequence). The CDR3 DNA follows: TGTGCCAGCAGCCACGACCCGGGTGAAAAACTGCTTTTT. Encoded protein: CASSHDPGEKLLF.

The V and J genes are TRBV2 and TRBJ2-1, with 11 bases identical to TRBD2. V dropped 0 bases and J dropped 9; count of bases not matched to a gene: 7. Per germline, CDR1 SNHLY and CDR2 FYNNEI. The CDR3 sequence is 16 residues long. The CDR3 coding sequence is TGTGCCAGCAGTGAAGCGGGTAGCGGGAGGGCCAGTGAGCAGTTCTTC. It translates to CASSEAGSGRASEQFF.

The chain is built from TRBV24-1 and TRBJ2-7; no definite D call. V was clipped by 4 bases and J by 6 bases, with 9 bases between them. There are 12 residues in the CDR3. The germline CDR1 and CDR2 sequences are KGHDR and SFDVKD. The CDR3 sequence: CATSDPSSEQYF. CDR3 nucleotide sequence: TGTGCCACCAGTGACCCCTCTTCCGAGCAGTACTTC.

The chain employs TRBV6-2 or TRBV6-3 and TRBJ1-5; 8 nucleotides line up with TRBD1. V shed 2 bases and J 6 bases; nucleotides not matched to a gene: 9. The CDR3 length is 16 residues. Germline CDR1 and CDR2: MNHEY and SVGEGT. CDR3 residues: CASSYADRGLSQPQHF. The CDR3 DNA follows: TGTGCCAGCAGTTACGCCGACAGGGGTTTGAGTCAGCCCCAGCATTTT.

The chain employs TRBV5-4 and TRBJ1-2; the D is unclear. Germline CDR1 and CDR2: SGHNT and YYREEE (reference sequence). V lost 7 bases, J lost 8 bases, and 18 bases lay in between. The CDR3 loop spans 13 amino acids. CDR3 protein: CASGLGRARGYTF. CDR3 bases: TGTGCCAGCGGTCTCGGGAGGGCGCGGGGCTACACCTTC.

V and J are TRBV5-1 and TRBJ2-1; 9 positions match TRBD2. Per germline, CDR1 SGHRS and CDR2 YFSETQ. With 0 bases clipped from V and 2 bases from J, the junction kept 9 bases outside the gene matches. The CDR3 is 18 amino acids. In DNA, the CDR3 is TGCGCCAGCAGCTTGGTCCCTAGCGGGACCTCCCCCTACAATGAGCAGTTCTTC. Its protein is CASSLVPSGTSPYNEQFF.

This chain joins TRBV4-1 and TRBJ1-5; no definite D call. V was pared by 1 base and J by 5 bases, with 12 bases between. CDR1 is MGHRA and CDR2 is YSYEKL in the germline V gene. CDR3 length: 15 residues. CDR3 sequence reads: CASSQVQLPYQPQHF. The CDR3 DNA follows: TGCGCCAGCAGCCAAGTCCAACTACCCTATCAGCCCCAGCATTTT.

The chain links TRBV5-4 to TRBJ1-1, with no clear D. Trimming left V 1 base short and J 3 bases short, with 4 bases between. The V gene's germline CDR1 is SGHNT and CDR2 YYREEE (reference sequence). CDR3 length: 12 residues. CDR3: CASSLTDTEAFF. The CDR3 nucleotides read TGTGCCAGCAGCTTGACAGACACTGAAGCTTTCTTT. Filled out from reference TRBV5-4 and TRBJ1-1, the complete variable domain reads ETGVTQSPTHLIKTRGQQVTLRCSSQSGHNTVSWYQQALGQGPQFIFQYYREEENGRGNFPPRFSGLQFPNYSSELNVNALELDDSALYLCASSLTDTEAFFGQGTRLTVV.